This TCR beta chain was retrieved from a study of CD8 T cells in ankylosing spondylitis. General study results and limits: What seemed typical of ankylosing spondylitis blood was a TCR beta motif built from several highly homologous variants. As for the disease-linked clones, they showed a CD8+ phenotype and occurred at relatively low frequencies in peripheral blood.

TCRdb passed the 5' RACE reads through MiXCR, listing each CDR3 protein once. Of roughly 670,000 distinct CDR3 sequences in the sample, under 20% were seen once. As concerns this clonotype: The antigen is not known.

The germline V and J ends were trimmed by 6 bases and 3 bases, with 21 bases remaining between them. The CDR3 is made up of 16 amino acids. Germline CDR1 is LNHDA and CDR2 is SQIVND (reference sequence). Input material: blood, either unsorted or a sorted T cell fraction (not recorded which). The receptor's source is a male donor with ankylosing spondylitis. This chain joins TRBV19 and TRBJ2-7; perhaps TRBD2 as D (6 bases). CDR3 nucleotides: TGTGCCAGTAGCCCGGGACTTCTGAGGGGATACTACGAGCAGTACTTC. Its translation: CASSPGLLRGYYEQYF.